These 12 T cell receptor beta chains were sequenced from one sample in a study of shared clonotypes between healthy human individuals. Naive CD8 populations comprised CD45RO-negative cells positively selected for CCR7, excluding terminally differentiated effector memory CD45RA+ cells. Libraries were prepared by immunoSEQ multiplex PCR; TCRdb keeps only in-frame clonotypes and omits some of them. The top ten clones hold 0.3% of a sample with about 580,000 clones, 98% of them seen once. The material sequenced was naive CD8+ T cells sorted from blood. These receptors were obtained from a man aged 25 to 45 in good health.

This chain joins TRBV10-2 and TRBJ2-6; 8 nucleotides match TRBD1. J lost 2 bases, V lost 7 bases, and 7 bases had no gene match. The germline V gene has CDR1 WSHSY and CDR2 SAAADI. There are 16 residues in the CDR3. The CDR3 nucleotides read TGCGCCAGCATCCGGGACAGGCTCGCTGGGGCCAACGTCCTGACTTTC. It encodes CASIRDRLAGANVLTF.

As concerns this clone: Distinct nucleotide sequences in the sample also encode this CDR3. The rearrangement links TRBV29-1 to TRBJ2-1; 11 bases are shared with TRBD2. The CDR3 is made up of 16 amino acids. The V gene end was trimmed by 3 bases and the J gene end by 0 bases; junction bases not matched to a gene: 4. CDR1 is SQVTM and CDR2 is ANQGSEA in the germline V gene. For the CDR3, the DNA is TGCAGCGTTGAGGGCACTAGCGGGAGCTCCTACAATGAGCAGTTCTTC. Translation: CSVEGTSGSSYNEQFF.

The chain links TRBV11-3 to TRBJ2-3; 13 nucleotides match TRBD2. With V trimmed by 5 bases and J by 4 bases, 6 bases remained unmatched. This CDR3 spans 16 amino acids. Germline CDR1 SGHNT, CDR2 YENEEA. CDR3 nucleotides: TGTGCCAGCAGCCTAGGACTAGCGGGAGTGGCAGATACGCAGTATTTT. Translated: CASSLGLAGVADTQYF.

This chain links TRBV7-9 with TRBJ2-1; no firm D call. Germline CDR1 SEHNR, CDR2 FQNEAQ (reference sequence). V was cut by 5 bases and J by 3 bases, with 8 bases left in between. The CDR3 consists of 13 residues. The CDR3 DNA reads TGTGCCAGCAGCCCGCCATACTACAATGAGCAGTTCTTC. Its translation: CASSPPYYNEQFF. Looking up the rest from reference TRBV7-9 and TRBJ2-1 gives the full variable domain: DTGVSQNPRHKITKRGQNVTFRCDPISEHNRLYWYRQTLGQGPEFLTYFQNEAQLEKSRLLSDRFSAERPKGSFSTLEIQRTEQGDSAMYLCASSPPYYNEQFFGPGTRLTVL.

The chain links TRBV30 to TRBJ1-4; TRBD1 agrees at 12 bases. Germline V lookup: CDR1 GTSNPN, CDR2 SVGIG (reference sequence). This CDR3 spans 17 amino acids. The V and J ends lost 3 bases and 8 bases, in that order; junction bases with no gene match: 13. This CDR3 reads CAWSSGTGGLVEEKLFF. The CDR3 DNA sequence: TGTGCCTGGAGCTCCGGGACAGGGGGCCTGGTGGAAGAAAAACTGTTTTTT.

CDR3 bases: TGTGCCAGCAGCTACGGGACAAAGCAGGGCTACGAGCAGTACTTC. Residues: CASSYGTKQGYEQYF. The chain carries TRBV13 and TRBJ2-7, with a tentative D call TRBD1 (6 bases). The V end lost 4 bases, the J end lost 3 bases, and 16 bases lay between the germline ends. CDR1 is PRHDT and CDR2 is FYEKMQ in the germline V gene (reference sequence). CDR3 length: 15 residues.

To note about this clone: Other DNA sequences from this sample encode an identical CDR3 as well. J is TRBJ2-7 and V is TRBV5-1; D ambiguous. This CDR3 has 13 residues. Trimming left V 4 bases short and J 2 bases short, with 10 bases between. Germline V lookup: CDR1 SGHRS, CDR2 YFSETQ. CDR3 amino acids: CASSLGPAYEQYF. The CDR3 DNA reads as TGCGCCAGCAGCCTAGGACCCGCCTACGAGCAGTACTTC.

This rearrangement joins TRBV7-9 to TRBJ2-7; D remains ambiguous. The CDR3 spans 12 residues. The germline V and J ends were trimmed by 4 bases and 7 bases, with 11 bases remaining between them. The germline CDR1 and CDR2 sequences are SEHNR and FQNEAQ (reference sequence). CDR3 sequence reads: CASSSVAWEQYF. The CDR3 nucleotides are TGTGCCAGCAGCTCGGTCGCCTGGGAGCAGTACTTC.

As regards this clone: Within the sample, other DNA sequences also encode this same CDR3. The chain is built from TRBV19 and TRBJ2-5; D remains unclear. Deletions cut 5 bases from V and 0 bases from J, with 4 bases between. From germline, CDR1 is LNHDA and CDR2 SQIVND (reference sequence). This CDR3 contains 12 residues. CDR3 region: CASSLDQETQYF. For the CDR3, the DNA is TGTGCCAGTAGTTTGGACCAAGAGACCCAGTACTTC.

The CDR3 coding sequence is TGCAGCGGTCGGGGACAAGCGAACACCGGGGAGCTGTTTTTT. This sequence encodes CSGRGQANTGELFF. V usage is TRBV29-1 and J usage is TRBJ2-2, with D perhaps matching TRBD1 (6 bases). V lost 7 bases, J lost 0 bases, and 12 bases lay in between. Germline V gene lookup returns CDR1 SQVTM and CDR2 ANQGSEA. This CDR3 has 14 residues.

This rearrangement joins TRBV18 to TRBJ1-2, with 9 bases aligning to TRBD1. The V and J ends lost 4 bases and 6 bases, in that order; junction bases with no gene match: 15. The CDR3 length is 17 residues. CDR1 and CDR2 from the germline V gene are KGHSH and LQKENI. CDR3 nucleotides: TGTGCCAGCTCACAAACTAACCCGGGACAGGGTCACGATGGCTACACCTTC. It translates to CASSQTNPGQGHDGYTF.

This clone has just one count. V and J are TRBV7-9 and TRBJ2-7, with D uncertain. Trimming stripped 4 bases from V and 4 bases from J, with 11 bases between. The germline V gene encodes CDR1 SEHNR and CDR2 FQNEAQ (reference sequence). This CDR3 comprises 13 residues. In nucleotides, the CDR3 is TGTGCCAGCAGCTATGTGGAGATATACGAGCAGTACTTC. This gives the protein CASSYVEIYEQYF.